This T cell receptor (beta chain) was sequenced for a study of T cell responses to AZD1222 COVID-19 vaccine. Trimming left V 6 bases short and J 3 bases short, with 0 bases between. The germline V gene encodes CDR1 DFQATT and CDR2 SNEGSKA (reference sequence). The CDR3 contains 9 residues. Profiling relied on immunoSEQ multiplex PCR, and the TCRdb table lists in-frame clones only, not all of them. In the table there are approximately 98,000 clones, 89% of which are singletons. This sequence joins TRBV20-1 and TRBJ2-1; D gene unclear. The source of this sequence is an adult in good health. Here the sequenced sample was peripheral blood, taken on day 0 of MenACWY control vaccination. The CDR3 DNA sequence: TGCAGTGCCTACAATGAGCAGTTCTTC. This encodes CSAYNEQFF.